These 27 T cell receptor beta chains share one sample of origin, sequenced in a study of blood T cell repertoires in COVID-19. Produced via immunoSEQ multiplex PCR; TCRdb's table is partial and in-frame only. The sample consists of about 270,000 clones, 82% of them appearing once. Sequenced: peripheral blood. These receptors all come from a woman in her late teens or twenties with acute or convalescent COVID-19.

The V gene is TRBV2, the J gene TRBJ2-5; unclear D gene. This CDR3 contains 14 residues. Germline CDR1 SNHLY, CDR2 FYNNEI. V lost 1 base and J lost 4, with 10 bases in between. The CDR3 coding sequence is TGTGCCAGCAGTGAAGACTACACCGCAGAGACCCAGTACTTC. This gives the protein CASSEDYTAETQYF.

This chain links TRBV25-1 with TRBJ2-6; TRBD2 is a possible D gene (5 bases). This CDR3 spans 16 amino acids. Trimming cost V 3 bases and J 0 bases, with 9 bases left between them. The germline CDR1 and CDR2 sequences are MGHDK and SYGVNS. For the CDR3, the DNA is TGTGCCAGCAGTGACCGGAGGCTCTCTGGGGCCAACGTCCTGACTTTC. It translates to CASSDRRLSGANVLTF.

The chain links TRBV4-1 to TRBJ2-1; 7 bases agree with TRBD2. This CDR3 is 15 amino acids long. Trimming at V came to 5 bases and at J to 4 bases, leaving 8 bases not matched to a gene. The germline V gene encodes CDR1 MGHRA and CDR2 YSYEKL. The CDR3: CASSSLADQYNEQFF. CDR3 DNA: TGCGCCAGCAGCTCCCTAGCGGATCAGTACAATGAGCAGTTCTTC.

This clone was detected a few times. The chain carries TRBV24-1 and TRBJ2-5; maybe TRBD1 (6 bases). Between the trimmed V and J ends, which lost 3 bases and 2 bases, there was a span of 15 bases. CDR1 is KGHDR, CDR2 SFDVKD, per germline. CDR3 length: 16 residues. CDR3 sequence reads: CATSDDRDTLQETQYF. The CDR3 DNA follows: TGTGCCACCAGTGATGACCGGGACACACTACAAGAGACCCAGTACTTC.

The V and J genes are TRBV11-2 and TRBJ2-7; D possibly corresponds to TRBD2 (6 bases). Germline CDR1 SGHAT, CDR2 FQNNGV. CDR3 size: 14 residues. V was trimmed by 2 bases and J by 2 bases, leaving 10 bases between them. The CDR3 region has the DNA TGTGCCAGCAGCTTATACGGCGGGACCTACGAGCAGTACTTC. It yields the protein CASSLYGGTYEQYF.

The chain recombines TRBV29-1 with TRBJ1-2, with 9 bases aligning to TRBD1. Trimming cost V 6 bases and J 5 bases; bases outside gene matches: 10. Per the germline V gene, CDR1 is SQVTM and CDR2 is ANQGSEA. The length of the CDR3 is 14 residues. DNA for the CDR3: TGCAGCGTGGAAACGCCGGGACAGGGATATGGCTACACCTTC. It is translated as CSVETPGQGYGYTF.

CDR3 amino acids: CASSQEYAGTYGYTF. The CDR3 DNA reads TGTGCCAGCAGCCAAGAATACGCAGGAACTTATGGCTACACCTTC. The rearrangement joins TRBV4-2 to TRBJ1-2; D call uncertain. Germline V lookup: CDR1 LGHNA, CDR2 YNFKEQ. The length of the CDR3 is 15 residues. V lost 0 bases and J 5 bases, leaving 13 bases between the germline ends.

J is TRBJ2-1 and V is TRBV27, with D perhaps matching TRBD2 (5 bases). Per the germline V gene, CDR1 is MNHEY and CDR2 is SMNVEV (reference sequence). CDR3 length: 16 amino acids. Trimming left V 0 bases short and J 2 bases short, with 11 bases between. In nucleotides, the CDR3 is TGTGCCAGCAGTTTATCGTCTAGCCCGGCCTACAATGAGCAGTTCTTC. Translating it yields CASSLSSSPAYNEQFF.

The chain carries TRBV27 and TRBJ2-7; D not certain. Looked up from germline, CDR1 is MNHEY and CDR2 is SMNVEV (reference sequence). With 3 bases removed from V and 0 bases from J, the gap between germline ends came to 12 bases. The CDR3 covers 15 residues. The CDR3 coding sequence is TGTGCCAGCAGTTTTTCCCCGGGTGACTCCTACGAGCAGTACTTC. Translating it yields CASSFSPGDSYEQYF.

This rearrangement joins TRBV20-1 to TRBJ2-7, with 12 bases matching TRBD1. CDR3 length: 18 amino acids. Germline trimming cut 3 bases from V and 2 bases from J; bases unmatched to any gene: 14. Germline V gene lookup returns CDR1 DFQATT and CDR2 SNEGSKA (reference sequence). This chain's CDR3 is CSASSPGQGAPNPYEQYF. As DNA, the CDR3 is TGCAGTGCTAGTTCTCCGGGACAGGGGGCCCCAAACCCCTACGAGCAGTACTTC.

V gene TRBV29-1 combines with J gene TRBJ2-7; 9 nucleotides line up with TRBD2. The CDR3 has 13 residues. After removal of 5 bases from V and 5 bases from J, the junction contained 7 bases not matched to a gene. Germline CDR1 is SQVTM and CDR2 is ANQGSEA. Here the CDR3 reads CSVPTGTSHEQYF. The CDR3 region has the DNA TGCAGCGTTCCCACCGGGACTAGCCACGAGCAGTACTTC.

The CDR3 loop reads CASSPLAGSTDTQYF. In DNA, the CDR3 is TGTGCCAGCAGTCCACTAGCGGGGAGCACAGATACGCAGTATTTT. V is TRBV6-4 and J is TRBJ2-3, with 10 positions matching TRBD2. The germline V gene encodes CDR1 MRHNA and CDR2 SNTAGT. V lost 5 bases and J lost 0; bases outside the gene matches: 2. CDR3 size: 15 residues.

The chain joins TRBV19 to TRBJ2-1, with 15 bases aligning to TRBD2. This CDR3 region has 17 residues. The trim removed 1 base at V and 7 bases at J, leaving 5 bases unmatched. Germline V gives CDR1 LNHDA, CDR2 SQIVND (reference sequence). DNA of the CDR3: TGTGCCAGTAGTATAGGGGGACTAGCGGGAGGTGGAAATGAGCAGTTCTTC. Translated, it gives CASSIGGLAGGGNEQFF. The variable domain in full, completed from reference TRBV19 and TRBJ2-1, reads DGGITQSPKYLFRKEGQNVTLSCEQNLNHDAMYWYRQDPGQGLRLIYYSQIVNDFQKGDIAEGYSVSREKKESFPLTVTSAQKNPTAFYLCASSIGGLAGGGNEQFFGPGTRLTVL.

The CDR3 here is CASSLVTSGALLYEQYF. CDR3 nucleotide sequence: TGTGCCAGCAGCTTGGTTACTAGCGGAGCCCTCCTCTACGAGCAGTACTTC. The rearrangement links TRBV5-5 to TRBJ2-7; 8 bases map to TRBD2. Germline assignment: CDR1 SGHKS and CDR2 YYEKEE (reference sequence). The trim removed 0 bases at V and 3 bases at J, leaving 11 bases unmatched. This CDR3 is 17 amino acids long.

The chain joins TRBV11-3 to TRBJ2-1, with 8 positions matching TRBD2. The CDR3 contains 15 residues. With 3 bases clipped from V and 9 bases from J, the junction kept 10 bases outside the gene matches. CDR1 and CDR2 from the germline V gene are SGHNT and YENEEA. CDR3 loop: CASSLQVAGGGEQFF. The CDR3 DNA follows: TGTGCCAGCAGCTTGCAGGTTGCGGGAGGCGGTGAGCAGTTCTTC.

Here the CDR3 DNA reads TGTGCCAGCAGCTTGGGGTCGGGGGGATCCTATGGCTACACCTTC. Translated: CASSLGSGGSYGYTF. V gene TRBV5-6 combines with J gene TRBJ1-2; D might be TRBD1 (5 bases). The CDR3 is 15 residues long. Trimming stripped 0 bases from V and 4 bases from J, with 13 bases between. Germline values: CDR1 SGHDT, CDR2 YYEEEE. The full variable domain, rest sourced from reference TRBV5-6 and TRBJ1-2, is DAGVTQSPTHLIKTRGQQVTLRCSPKSGHDTVSWYQQALGQGPQFIFQYYEEEERQRGNFPDRFSGHQFPNYSSELNVNALLLGDSALYLCASSLGSGGSYGYTFGSGTRLTVV.

This chain connects TRBV7-6 to TRBJ2-1; 9 bases are a match to TRBD2. V shed 5 bases and J 2 bases; nucleotides not matched to a gene: 7. From germline, CDR1 is SGHVS and CDR2 FNYEAQ. The CDR3 totals 16 residues. CDR3 loop: CASSPNLAGPYNEQFF. CDR3 DNA: TGTGCCAGCAGCCCGAATCTAGCGGGACCCTACAATGAGCAGTTCTTC.

This clone was counted between two and nine times. This chain joins TRBV6-2 or TRBV6-3 and TRBJ2-5; a possible D gene is TRBD2 (5 bases). Germline CDR1 MNHEY, CDR2 SVGEGT. The CDR3 is made up of 19 amino acids. V shed 2 bases and J shed 0 bases, with 22 bases lying between them. The CDR3 reads CASSYHTIQDSLYQETQYF. CDR3 DNA: TGTGCCAGCAGTTACCATACCATCCAGGACTCCCTATACCAAGAGACCCAGTACTTC.

The chain links TRBV14 to TRBJ1-6; 9 nucleotides line up with TRBD1. The J segment lost 7 bases and the V segment lost 4 bases, leaving 2 bases of the junction unmatched. CDR3 size: 14 residues. Germline lookup yields CDR1 SGHDN and CDR2 FVKESK. For the CDR3, the DNA is TGTGCCAGCAGCCTAGGGACAGGGAATTCACCCCTCCACTTT. Amino acids: CASSLGTGNSPLHF.

This clone was seen only once. The chain uses TRBV4-1 and TRBJ1-6; 8 bases are shared with TRBD1. The CDR3 sequence is 15 residues long. The germline V gene has CDR1 MGHRA and CDR2 YSYEKL. Trimming took 2 bases from V and 5 from J; bases not matched to a gene: 2. The CDR3 sequence: CASSQPDRDNSPLHF. DNA for the CDR3: TGCGCCAGCAGCCAACCGGACAGGGATAATTCACCCCTCCACTTT.

J is TRBJ2-7 and V is TRBV10-2; TRBD2 agrees at 11 bases. CDR3 size: 13 residues. Germline-derived CDR1 and CDR2 are WSHSY and SAAADI. J gave up 7 bases and V 5 bases, and 4 bases lay outside the gene matches. CDR3 in DNA: TGCGCCAGCAGTCACGGACTAGCGGGTGAGCAGTACTTC. This translates into CASSHGLAGEQYF.

The CDR3 here is CASSYSYRDEKLFF. In DNA, the CDR3 is TGTGCCAGCAGTTACTCTTACAGAGATGAAAAACTGTTTTTT. The chain links TRBV6-5 to TRBJ1-4; no clear D gene. The CDR3 spans 14 residues. Germline V gene lookup returns CDR1 MNHEY and CDR2 SVGAGI. The germline V and J ends were trimmed by 0 bases and 6 bases, with 8 bases remaining between them.

DNA for the CDR3: TGTGCCAGCAGTTTATCAGGGGCCTCCAACAATCAGCCCCAGCATTTT. Amino acid sequence: CASSLSGASNNQPQHF. This chain joins TRBV27 and TRBJ1-5; perhaps TRBD1 as D (5 bases). Trimming removed 0 bases at V and 3 bases at J, with 12 bases between. The CDR3 is 16 residues long. Germline V gives CDR1 MNHEY, CDR2 SMNVEV (reference sequence).

CDR3 DNA: TGCGCCAGCAGCCAAGCACAGGGGGCCTACGAGCAGTACTTC. This codes for CASSQAQGAYEQYF. The chain couples TRBV4-1 to TRBJ2-7, with 8 bases identical to TRBD1. V was pared by 1 base and J by 2 bases, with 1 base of the junction left unmatched. The CDR3 loop spans 14 amino acids. Germline V CDR1 and CDR2: MGHRA, YSYEKL.

The rearrangement links TRBV19 to TRBJ1-1; D remains unclear. The germline V gene encodes CDR1 LNHDA and CDR2 SQIVND (reference sequence). With 0 bases removed from V and 5 bases from J, the gap between germline ends came to 7 bases. CDR3 length: 13 amino acids. As DNA, the CDR3 is TGTGCCAGTAGTATAGACTTGGAGACTGAAGCTTTCTTT. It is translated as CASSIDLETEAFF.

The chain is built from TRBV28 and TRBJ2-7, with 12 nucleotides matching TRBD1. Per germline, CDR1 MDHEN and CDR2 SYDVKM. The CDR3 is 15 amino acids. V lost 6 bases, J lost 5 bases, and 8 bases stayed unmatched. This CDR3 reads CASSSAGQGAHEQYF. The DNA for the CDR3 is TGTGCCAGCAGCAGCGCGGGACAGGGGGCCCACGAGCAGTACTTC.

This clone was observed a single time. This chain connects TRBV6-5 to TRBJ2-7; D might be TRBD1 (5 bases). The CDR3 contains 15 residues. Between the trimmed V and J ends, which lost 2 bases and 4 bases, there was a span of 15 bases. Per germline, CDR1 MNHEY and CDR2 SVGAGI. The CDR3 region is CASSYALPGSYEQYF. CDR3 DNA sequence: TGTGCCAGCAGTTACGCTCTCCCAGGGTCGTACGAGCAGTACTTC.